This T cell receptor beta chain was profiled in a study of blood T cell repertoires in COVID-19. Clones were sequenced by immunoSEQ multiplex PCR, and TCRdb holds only the in-frame ones, with some missing. This sample has fewer than 70,000 clones, with approximately 85% found just once. Sequenced sample: peripheral blood. This receptor was identified in a man aged 45-65 years with acute or convalescent COVID-19.

The chain's CDR3 is CASSNFTGGTEAFF. The CDR3 DNA is TGTGCCAGCAGCAACTTCACAGGGGGGACTGAAGCTTTCTTT. J is TRBJ1-1 and V is TRBV21-1; the table's D call of TRBD1 was not tested on the DNA. TRBV21-1 is tagged as a pseudogene. This CDR3 is 14 amino acids long.